This T cell receptor (beta chain) was found in a study of blood T cell repertoires in COVID-19. Clones were read by immunoSEQ multiplex PCR, and TCRdb kept only the in-frame ones, dropping some. The repertoire includes some 100,000 clones, 84% of them detected once, and roughly 17% sits in the top ten. The germline V gene has CDR1 MGHRA and CDR2 YSYEKL. The V and J ends lost 3 bases and 3 bases, in that order; junction bases with no gene match: 9. The CDR3 sequence is 16 residues long. The sample holds a few counts of this clone. This chain connects TRBV4-1 to TRBJ2-7, with 9 bases identical to TRBD1. This sequence was found in a woman aged 55-69 years with acute or convalescent COVID-19. Sequencing input: peripheral blood. DNA of the CDR3: TGCGCCAGCAGCCACAGCGGGACAGGGACTGGCTACGAGCAGTACTTC. This codes for CASSHSGTGTGYEQYF.